Shown below are 28 T cell receptor beta chains from a single sample sequenced in a study of blood T cell repertoires in COVID-19. TCRdb's table, derived via immunoSEQ multiplex PCR, lists solely in-frame clones and lacks some. The sample includes 120,000 to 150,000 clones, roughly 84% of them seen just once. The sample consisted of PBMCs or T cells enriched from blood (not recorded which). The origin of the receptors is a man aged 35 to 55 with acute COVID-19.

About this clone itself: Within the sample, other DNA sequences also encode this same CDR3. The chain is built from TRBV2 and TRBJ2-2, with 10 nucleotides matching TRBD2. The germline gives CDR1 SNHLY, CDR2 FYNNEI. The CDR3 is 16 residues long. J lost 2 bases, V lost 2 bases, and 2 bases had no gene match. This CDR3 is CASSEWTSGNTGELFF. The CDR3 DNA reads TGTGCCAGCAGTGAATGGACTAGCGGTAACACCGGGGAGCTGTTTTTT. Full variable domain (rest looked up from reference TRBV2 and TRBJ2-2): EPEVTQTPSHQVTQMGQEVILRCVPISNHLYFYWYRQILGQKVEFLVSFYNNEISEKSEIFDDQFSVERPDGSNFTLKIRSTKLEDSAMYFCASSEWTSGNTGELFFGEGSRLTVL.

The rearrangement links TRBV11-2 to TRBJ2-7; 9 bases map to TRBD2. V was pared by 4 bases and J by 0 bases, with 7 bases of the junction left unmatched. Germline V gene data show CDR1 as SGHAT and CDR2 as FQNNGV. This CDR3 comprises 16 residues. CDR3 amino acids: CASSSISSGGSYEQYF. In DNA, the CDR3 is TGTGCCAGCAGCTCTATAAGTAGCGGGGGCTCCTACGAGCAGTACTTC.

This chain uses TRBV27 with TRBJ1-3; D might be TRBD1 (5 bases). The CDR3 consists of 15 residues. Per germline, CDR1 MNHEY and CDR2 SMNVEV (reference sequence). V gave up 0 bases and J gave up 0 bases, with 6 bases separating them. CDR3 sequence (DNA): TGTGCCAGCAGTTTATCGACAGCCTCTGGAAACACCATATATTTT. Translating it yields CASSLSTASGNTIYF.

This chain connects TRBV18 to TRBJ2-3; no firm D call. The V end lost 1 base, the J end lost 0 bases, and 2 bases lay between the germline ends. In germline, CDR1 is KGHSH, CDR2 LQKENI. CDR3 length: 13 residues. CDR3 nucleotide sequence: TGTGCCAGCTCACCACTAAGCACAGATACGCAGTATTTT. Its translation is CASSPLSTDTQYF.

This clone turned up a few times. J is TRBJ2-2 and V is TRBV10-2; 10 bases match TRBD2. There are 16 residues in the CDR3. The germline CDR1 and CDR2 sequences are WSHSY and SAAADI. The ends lost 8 bases at V and 5 bases at J; junction bases unmatched: 11. The CDR3 reads CASSGSGGVQTGELFF. The CDR3 DNA sequence: TGCGCCAGCTCAGGGAGCGGGGGGGTTCAGACCGGGGAGCTGTTTTTT.

The chain is built from TRBV4-1 and TRBJ1-1, with 8 bases matching TRBD1. J lost 7 bases, V lost 1 base, and 8 bases had no gene match. The CDR3 length is 15 residues. Germline CDR1 MGHRA, CDR2 YSYEKL. CDR3 bases: TGCGCCAGCAGCCAAGCCTTGGGGGACAGGAATGAAGCTTTCTTT. Its protein product is CASSQALGDRNEAFF.

This clone was found a few times. The chain is built from TRBV6-2 or TRBV6-3 and TRBJ2-7; tentative D call: TRBD2 (6 bases). The CDR3 is 14 residues long. V lost 7 bases to trimming and J lost 1 base, with 14 bases between them. CDR1 and CDR2 (germline): MNHEY, SVGEGT. The CDR3: CASTPRGSSYEQYF. The CDR3 nucleotides are TGTGCCAGCACCCCCCGGGGGTCTTCCTACGAGCAGTACTTC.

The rearrangement joins TRBV3-1 (or the pseudogene TRBV3-2) to TRBJ2-3; D remains unclear. Germline CDR1 is LGHDT and CDR2 is YNNKEL (reference sequence). V shed 3 bases and J shed 3 bases, with 10 bases lying between them. The CDR3 is made up of 14 amino acids. This CDR3 is CASSQSVFTDTQYF. The CDR3 region has the DNA TGTGCCAGCAGCCAGTCCGTTTTTACAGATACGCAGTATTTT.

This clone came up a few times. The chain uses TRBV5-4 and TRBJ1-2, with D tentatively TRBD1 (6 bases). Germline lookup yields CDR1 SGHNT and CDR2 YYREEE (reference sequence). There are 16 residues in the CDR3. The V end was cut by 6 bases, the J end by 5 bases, with 23 bases between. DNA for the CDR3: TGTGCCAGCAACCTTAAGGGGGGGAGTGGGTTGTATGGCTACACCTTC. It specifies CASNLKGGSGLYGYTF. The entire variable domain, with the rest obtained from reference TRBV5-4 and TRBJ1-2, is as follows: ETGVTQSPTHLIKTRGQQVTLRCSSQSGHNTVSWYQQALGQGPQFIFQYYREEENGRGNFPPRFSGLQFPNYSSELNVNALELDDSALYLCASNLKGGSGLYGYTFGSGTRLTVV.

This clone was detected only a few times. The chain is built from TRBV12-3 or TRBV12-4 and TRBJ2-7; D gene ambiguous. V shed 2 bases and J shed 0 bases, with 5 bases lying between them. The CDR3 spans 13 residues. The CDR3 reads CASSLRSSYEQYF. In nucleotides, the CDR3 is TGTGCCAGCAGTTTAAGGAGCTCCTACGAGCAGTACTTC.

For the CDR3, the DNA is TGTGCCAGCAGCCGTTTCGCAGATACGCAGTATTTT. Translated, it gives CASSRFADTQYF. The rearrangement links TRBV7-2 to TRBJ2-3; D is undetermined. CDR1 is SGHTA, CDR2 FQGNSA, per germline. CDR3 length: 12 amino acids. V was shortened by 5 bases and J by 4 bases, with 7 bases between the two germline ends.

This clone was seen once. The J gene is TRBJ2-5, the V gene TRBV7-9, with unresolved D. From germline, CDR1 is SEHNR and CDR2 FQNEAQ (reference sequence). V gave up 2 bases and J gave up 0 bases, with 7 bases separating them. There are 14 residues in the CDR3. CDR3 bases: TGTGCCAGCAGCTTACAGGCTAACCAAGAGACCCAGTACTTC. It is translated as CASSLQANQETQYF.

The chain recombines TRBV6-5 with TRBJ1-3; D unclear. The CDR3 is made up of 13 amino acids. V was cut by 10 bases and J by 0 bases, with 10 bases left in between. Germline CDR1 reads MNHEY; CDR2 reads SVGAGI. The CDR3 loop is CATLRGSGNTIYF. For the CDR3, the DNA is TGTGCCACCTTACGGGGCTCTGGAAACACCATATATTTT.

The gene calls are TRBV5-1 and TRBJ2-7; 8 bases are a match to TRBD2. Trimming took 4 bases from V and 2 from J; bases not matched to a gene: 8. Germline lookup yields CDR1 SGHRS and CDR2 YFSETQ. The CDR3 contains 15 residues. The CDR3 sequence: CASSTGGGGTYEQYF. CDR3 coding DNA: TGCGCCAGCAGCACTGGGGGCGGGGGGACCTACGAGCAGTACTTC. Based on the CDR3 plus reference TRBV5-1 and TRBJ2-7, the full variable domain is KAGVTQTPRYLIKTRGQQVTLSCSPISGHRSVSWYQQTPGQGLQFLFEYFSETQRNKGNFPGRFSGRQFSNSRSEMNVSTLELGDSALYLCASSTGGGGTYEQYFGPGTRLTVT.

This clone has only a few counts. This chain uses TRBV6-5 with TRBJ1-1; no firm D call. V was shortened by 10 bases and J by 5 bases, with 20 bases between the two germline ends. The CDR3 spans 14 residues. CDR1 and CDR2 (germline): MNHEY, SVGAGI. The CDR3 here is CATKAGGSGTEAFF. CDR3 bases: TGTGCCACGAAGGCAGGAGGGAGCGGGACTGAAGCTTTCTTT.

The rearrangement links TRBV11-3 to TRBJ2-7; 9 bases are a match to TRBD2. The CDR3 contains 14 residues. From germline, CDR1 is SGHNT and CDR2 YENEEA. V was pared by 5 bases and J by 1 base, with 3 bases of the junction left unmatched. This chain's CDR3 is CASSPTSGSYEQYF. The CDR3 nucleotides are TGTGCCAGCAGCCCGACTAGCGGATCCTACGAGCAGTACTTC.

V gene TRBV6-4 combines with J gene TRBJ2-7; 11 bases agree with TRBD2. The germline V gene encodes CDR1 MRHNA and CDR2 SNTAGT. The CDR3 has 14 residues. V was pared by 6 bases and J by 4 bases, with 5 bases of the junction left unmatched. DNA of the CDR3: TGTGCCAGCAGCGCAACTAGCGGGAGTTACGAGCAGTACTTC. Translating it yields CASSATSGSYEQYF.

The CDR3 DNA reads as TGTGCCAGCAGCCCCCCCGGACAGGGGCGGAAAACTGTTCAGTACTTC. Translation gives CASSPPGQGRKTVQYF. V gene TRBV11-3 combines with J gene TRBJ2-4, with 9 bases fitting TRBD1. The CDR3 is made up of 16 amino acids. CDR1 and CDR2 (germline): SGHNT, YENEEA. With V trimmed by 5 bases and J by 11 bases, 16 bases remained unmatched.

The chain joins TRBV4-3 to TRBJ2-7; D is unclear. The V gene's germline CDR1 is LGHNA and CDR2 YSLEER. The V gene lost 1 base and the J gene lost 3 bases, with 7 bases spanning the gap. The CDR3 length is 13 residues. The CDR3 DNA follows: TGCGCCAGCAGCCAAGGACTCGACTACGAGCAGTACTTC. It specifies CASSQGLDYEQYF.

The chain couples TRBV7-6 to TRBJ2-3, with D perhaps TRBD2 (6 bases). This CDR3 spans 17 amino acids. Trimming cost V 5 bases and J 3 bases, with 21 bases left between them. Germline loops: CDR1 SGHVS, CDR2 FNYEAQ. The CDR3 DNA follows: TGTGCCAGCAGCCCAAATGATCGGGGGATGTTTACAGATACGCAGTATTTT. Translation: CASSPNDRGMFTDTQYF.

The chain uses TRBV27 and TRBJ1-1, with 10 bases identical to TRBD1. The CDR3 contains 16 residues. Germline V gene lookup returns CDR1 MNHEY and CDR2 SMNVEV (reference sequence). Losses at the gene ends were 3 bases for V and 0 bases for J; bases not matched to a gene: 4. The CDR3 spells CASSFSGTGVNTEAFF. The CDR3, as DNA: TGTGCCAGCAGTTTTTCCGGGACAGGGGTGAACACTGAAGCTTTCTTT.

The CDR3 coding sequence is TGTGCCAGCACCCTAGGGACAGGGAATGGCTACACCTTC. Its translation: CASTLGTGNGYTF. V is TRBV5-4 and J is TRBJ1-2, with 9 bases fitting TRBD1. Germline-derived CDR1 and CDR2 are SGHNT and YYREEE (reference sequence). Trimming at V came to 6 bases and at J to 6 bases, leaving 6 bases not matched to a gene. The CDR3 totals 13 residues.

This clone was detected a few times. The V and J genes are TRBV6-5 and TRBJ2-7; 7 bases are a match to TRBD1. Germline loops: CDR1 MNHEY, CDR2 SVGAGI. Germline trimming cut 0 bases from V and 0 bases from J; bases unmatched to any gene: 5. This CDR3 is built from 16 residues. The CDR3 nucleotides are TGTGCCAGCAGTTACTCAGGGGGCGCTAGCTCCTACGAGCAGTACTTC. Amino acid sequence: CASSYSGGASSYEQYF.

The chain links TRBV28 to TRBJ1-1; possible D gene TRBD1, 6 bases. This CDR3 spans 15 amino acids. V lost 3 bases to trimming and J lost 1 base, with 12 bases between them. Germline CDR1 MDHEN, CDR2 SYDVKM. The CDR3 region has the DNA TGTGCCAGCAGTTTGGCGGGGGGCAGGAACACTGAAGCTTTCTTT. Residues: CASSLAGGRNTEAFF.

V usage is TRBV5-1 and J usage is TRBJ2-3; possibly TRBD2 for D (6 bases). The CDR3 covers 13 residues. V lost 7 bases and J lost 3, with 12 bases in between. From germline, CDR1 is SGHRS and CDR2 YFSETQ. CDR3 sequence reads: CASARDLTDTQYF. CDR3 nucleotides: TGCGCCAGCGCTAGGGACTTGACAGATACGCAGTATTTT.

This rearrangement joins TRBV4-2 to TRBJ1-1; no clear D. Germline values: CDR1 LGHNA, CDR2 YNFKEQ. The CDR3 covers 15 residues. V lost 0 bases, J lost 3 bases, and 11 bases lay in between. DNA for the CDR3: TGTGCCAGCAGCCAAGATTCGGAGGAACACACTGAAGCTTTCTTT. It translates to CASSQDSEEHTEAFF.

This rearrangement joins TRBV6-6 to TRBJ2-7; D possibly corresponds to TRBD2 (5 bases). The ends were cut back, 6 bases at V and 3 bases at J, with 30 bases in the middle. This CDR3 spans 19 amino acids. The germline CDR1 and CDR2 sequences are MNHNY and SVGAGI (reference sequence). DNA for the CDR3: TGTGCCAGCAGGTCTCTCCGGGCCGCCCCCGAGGGATTGCACTACGAGCAGTACTTC. Its translation is CASRSLRAAPEGLHYEQYF.

The chain has TRBV12-3 or TRBV12-4 and TRBJ2-1, with D hard to call. The CDR3 consists of 12 residues. Deletions cut 0 bases from V and 7 bases from J, with 4 bases between. CDR3 sequence: CASSLAANEQFF. CDR3 DNA sequence: TGTGCCAGCAGTTTAGCAGCAAATGAGCAGTTCTTC.